This TCR beta chain was identified in a study of CD8+CD57+ T cells in acquired aplastic anemia. Study-level points and caveats: The same twenty-nine CD8+ CDR3 sequences occurred in patients and in controls.

This clonotype was seen many times. Its specificity is not known. Investigators profiled TCR beta VDJ and CDR3 from genomic DNA template. MiXCR was run by TCRdb on the reads, yielding one entry per CDR3 protein. The sample holds around 210,000 distinct CDR3 sequences, about 62% seen once. V lost 3 bases and J lost 1, with 15 bases in between. The CDR3 sequence is 15 residues long. Germline assignment: CDR1 DFQATT and CDR2 SNEGSKA (reference sequence). Patients who underwent sequencing had shown CD8+CD57+ cell expansion by flow cytometry. Sampling of blood occurred while the patients had still received no therapy.

The genes are TRBV20-1 and TRBJ2-5, with D tentatively TRBD1 (6 bases). This clonotype was obtained from a human donor with aplastic anemia. What was sequenced was sorted CD4+, CD8+, or CD8+CD57+ T cells (not recorded which) from PBMCs. The CDR3 nucleotides are TGCAGTGCTAGCCTGGACAGTTTTACCCAAGAGACCCAGTACTTC. Its protein is CSASLDSFTQETQYF.